This entry lists 10 T cell receptor beta chains sequenced from one sample in a study of blood T cell repertoires in COVID-19. TCRdb's copy holds only in-frame clones and misses some; the assay was immunoSEQ multiplex PCR. This sample carries fewer than 200,000 clones, roughly four fifths of them seen once, and the ten largest clones take approximately 11%. The sample comprised peripheral blood. These receptors were obtained from a man aged 70-80 years with active or convalescent COVID-19.

The V and J genes are TRBV27 and TRBJ2-1; D gene uncertain. Germline CDR1 is MNHEY and CDR2 is SMNVEV (reference sequence). V was shortened by 3 bases and J by 8 bases, with 14 bases between the two germline ends. The CDR3 length is 14 residues. The CDR3: CASSFQGLVDEQFF. CDR3 nucleotides: TGTGCCAGCAGTTTCCAAGGCCTAGTCGATGAGCAGTTCTTC.

The rearrangement uses TRBV7-9 and TRBJ1-1, with D perhaps TRBD1 (5 bases). V was clipped by 1 base and J by 4 bases, with 10 bases between them. The germline V gene encodes CDR1 SEHNR and CDR2 FQNEAQ (reference sequence). CDR3 length equals 14 residues. The CDR3 nucleotides read TGTGCCAGCAGCTTAGTAGGGGATGGCACTGAAGCTTTCTTT. This gives the protein CASSLVGDGTEAFF.

This clone was picked up a small number of times. The chain is built from TRBV24-1 and TRBJ2-2; D is perhaps TRBD1 (5 bases). CDR3 length: 16 residues. Germline V gives CDR1 KGHDR, CDR2 SFDVKD. Trimming removed 0 bases from V and 4 bases from J, with 11 bases in between. The CDR3 protein is CATSDLRQGTTGELFF. Written as DNA, the CDR3 is TGTGCCACCAGTGATTTGAGGCAGGGAACCACCGGGGAGCTGTTTTTT.

This rearrangement joins TRBV9 to TRBJ2-1; 7 positions agree with TRBD2. Germline CDR1 reads SGDLS; CDR2 reads YYNGEE. This CDR3 has 16 residues. V lost 1 base to trimming and J lost 2 bases; unmatched junction nucleotides: 6. The CDR3 here is CASSVNTGGTYNEQFF. The CDR3 nucleotides are TGTGCCAGCAGCGTAAACACCGGGGGGACCTACAATGAGCAGTTCTTC.

This clone was observed a few times. The rearrangement uses TRBV27 and TRBJ1-2, with 10 nucleotides matching TRBD1. CDR3 size: 12 residues. Germline loops: CDR1 MNHEY, CDR2 SMNVEV (reference sequence). V lost 5 bases and J lost 7; bases outside the gene matches: 1. CDR3: CASSRTGGGYTF. Here the CDR3 DNA reads TGTGCCAGCAGTCGGACAGGGGGTGGCTACACCTTC.

The gene calls are TRBV5-6 and TRBJ1-2; D perhaps matches TRBD1 (5 bases). Per germline, CDR1 SGHDT and CDR2 YYEEEE. The CDR3 extends over 15 amino acids. V lost 4 bases to trimming and J lost 7 bases, with 20 bases between them. CDR3 DNA: TGTGCCAGCAGCCCCTTGGGGCAAACTCAGGGTGGCTACACCTTC. Amino acid sequence: CASSPLGQTQGGYTF. The entire variable domain, with the rest obtained from reference TRBV5-6 and TRBJ1-2, is as follows: DAGVTQSPTHLIKTRGQQVTLRCSPKSGHDTVSWYQQALGQGPQFIFQYYEEEERQRGNFPDRFSGHQFPNYSSELNVNALLLGDSALYLCASSPLGQTQGGYTFGSGTRLTVV.

This chain joins TRBV19 and TRBJ2-3; TRBD2 aligns across 7 bases. V dropped 5 bases and J dropped 4; count of bases not matched to a gene: 12. This CDR3 comprises 16 residues. Per germline, CDR1 LNHDA and CDR2 SQIVND (reference sequence). The CDR3 protein is CASSPHKAGVSDTQYF. DNA of the CDR3: TGTGCCAGTAGTCCTCACAAGGCGGGAGTGTCAGATACGCAGTATTTT.

V gene TRBV30 combines with J gene TRBJ2-3; TRBD2 matches at 7 bases. Germline V gives CDR1 GTSNPN, CDR2 SVGIG (reference sequence). Trimming cost V 5 bases and J 6 bases; bases outside gene matches: 17. This CDR3 contains 16 residues. The CDR3 DNA reads as TGTGCCTGGGGGGGACTTTTAGCGGGCCCTGGGGATACGCAGTATTTT. Its protein is CAWGGLLAGPGDTQYF.

V usage is TRBV18 and J usage is TRBJ2-1; a possible D gene is TRBD2 (5 bases). Trimming removed 3 bases at V and 7 bases at J, with 16 bases between. The CDR3 extends over 15 amino acids. Germline V gives CDR1 KGHSH, CDR2 LQKENI. The CDR3 DNA is TGTGCCAGCTCACCCCAGCGGCCGCCGGGGAATGAGCAGTTCTTC. It codes for CASSPQRPPGNEQFF. The variable domain in full, completed from reference TRBV18 and TRBJ2-1, reads NAGVMQNPRHLVRRRGQEARLRCSPMKGHSHVYWYRQLPEEGLKFMVYLQKENIIDESGMPKERFSAEFPKEGPSILRIQQVVRGDSAAYFCASSPQRPPGNEQFFGPGTRLTVL.

This clone was seen only once. V gene TRBV24-1 combines with J gene TRBJ2-2; the match to TRBD2 covers 12 bases. CDR3 length equals 18 residues. Per the germline V gene, CDR1 is KGHDR and CDR2 is SFDVKD. With V trimmed by 3 bases and J by 4 bases, 8 bases remained unmatched. This CDR3 is CATSDQGTSGHPTGELFF. Written as DNA, the CDR3 is TGTGCCACCAGTGATCAGGGGACTAGCGGGCATCCCACCGGGGAGCTGTTTTTT.